What follows are 2 T cell receptor beta chains derived from one specimen sequenced in a study of T cell clonality in common variable immunodeficiency. Study-wide results and limits: Fewer deletions and N-nucleotide insertions were reportedly seen in common variable immunodeficiency TCR beta sequences.

Only in-frame clones appear in the TCRdb table, and some are missing; sequencing was by immunoSEQ multiplex PCR. Singletons are absent from the sample, which has under 20,000 clones. For these TCRs, the target antigens are not known. The sequenced sample was peripheral blood mononuclear cells. The receptor source for this set is a human donor with common variable immunodeficiency.

Ten or more counts support this clone. The observed sequence ends 3 residues before the CDR3 terminus, with the missing tail filled in from the germline J gene. The chain recombines TRBV19 with TRBJ1-2, with TRBD1 identical over 8 bases. The CDR3 loop spans 12 amino acids. The germline gives CDR1 LNHDA, CDR2 SQIVND (reference sequence). The CDR3 here is CASRQTGDGYTF. Incomplete CDR3 DNA: TGTGCCAGTAGGCAGACAGGGGACGGC.

This clone was detected only a few times. With the read ending 3 residues before the CDR3 end, the germline J gene is used to fill in that end. The chain is built from TRBV6-2 or TRBV6-3 and TRBJ2-1, with D unclear. Germline CDR1 reads MNHEY; CDR2 reads SVGEGT. V gave up 1 base and J gave up 1 base, with 11 bases separating them. The CDR3 runs 16 residues. CDR3 loop: CASSYFRVGSYNEQFF. The sequenced CDR3 bases are TGTGCCAGCAGTTACTTTAGGGTTGGTTCCTACAATGAG.